This T cell receptor (beta chain) was captured in a study of blood T cell repertoires in COVID-19. About the study: Samples of COVID-19 (acute and convalescent) were obtained from the United States, Italy and Spain.

In this sample, this clone turned up a few times. TCRdb's copy holds only in-frame clones and misses some; the assay was immunoSEQ multiplex PCR. Of around 200,000 clones listed, around 90% are singletons. The CDR3 sequence is 14 residues long. In germline, CDR1 is SNHLY, CDR2 FYNNEI. V shed 8 bases and J 0 bases; nucleotides not matched to a gene: 4. Sequences were obtained from PBMCs or T cells enriched from blood (not recorded which). The V call is TRBV2, the J call TRBJ2-1; 7 bases align to TRBD1. The source of this sequence is a man younger than 40 who had recovered from COVID-19. The CDR3, as DNA: TGTGCCAGCCGAGGACAGGTCTCCTACAATGAGCAGTTCTTC. It is translated as CASRGQVSYNEQFF.